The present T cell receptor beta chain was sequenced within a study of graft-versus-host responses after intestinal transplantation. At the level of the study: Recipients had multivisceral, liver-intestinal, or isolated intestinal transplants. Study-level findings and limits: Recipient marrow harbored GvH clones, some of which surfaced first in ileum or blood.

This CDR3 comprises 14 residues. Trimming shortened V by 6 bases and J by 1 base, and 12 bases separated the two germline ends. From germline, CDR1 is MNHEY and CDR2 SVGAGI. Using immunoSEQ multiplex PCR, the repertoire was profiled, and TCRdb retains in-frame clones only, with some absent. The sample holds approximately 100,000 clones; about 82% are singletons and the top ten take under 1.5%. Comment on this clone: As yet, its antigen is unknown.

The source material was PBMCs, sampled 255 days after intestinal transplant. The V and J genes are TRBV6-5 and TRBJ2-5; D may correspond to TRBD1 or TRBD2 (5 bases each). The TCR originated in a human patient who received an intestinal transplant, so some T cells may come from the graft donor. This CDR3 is CASRALGGQETQYF. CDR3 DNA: TGTGCCAGCAGGGCGCTTGGGGGCCAAGAGACCCAGTACTTC.